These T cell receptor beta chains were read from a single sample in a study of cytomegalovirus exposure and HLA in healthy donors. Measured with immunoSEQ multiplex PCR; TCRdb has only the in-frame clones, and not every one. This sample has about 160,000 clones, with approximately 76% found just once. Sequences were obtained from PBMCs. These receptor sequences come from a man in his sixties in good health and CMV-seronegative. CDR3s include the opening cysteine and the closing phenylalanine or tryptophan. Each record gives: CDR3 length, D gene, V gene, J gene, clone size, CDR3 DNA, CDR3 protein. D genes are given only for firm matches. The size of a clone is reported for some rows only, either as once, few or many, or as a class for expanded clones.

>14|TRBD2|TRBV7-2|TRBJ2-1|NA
TGTGCCAGCGGCAGACTAGCGGGGGACAATGAGCAGTTCTTC
CASGRLAGDNEQFF
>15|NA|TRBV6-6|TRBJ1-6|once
TGTGCCAGCAGGCTTTGGACATCCTATAATTCACCCCTCCACTTT
CASRLWTSYNSPLHF
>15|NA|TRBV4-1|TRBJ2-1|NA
TGCGCCAGCAGCCAGCGATCCGGGACTCACGGTGAGCAGTTCTTC
CASSQRSGTHGEQFF
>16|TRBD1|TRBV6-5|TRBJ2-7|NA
TGTGCCAGCAGTTACCAGACAGGGGCCGAAACCTACGAGCAGTACTTC
CASSYQTGAETYEQYF
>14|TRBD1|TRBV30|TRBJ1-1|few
TGTGCCTGGCAGAAGGACAGGGCGGACACTGAAGCTTTCTTT
CAWQKDRADTEAFF
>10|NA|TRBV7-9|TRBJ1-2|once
TGTTCCAGCACCAAGGGGGGCTACACCTTC
CSSTKGGYTF
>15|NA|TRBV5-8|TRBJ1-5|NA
TGTGCCAGCAGCTTGGTGGGGGGGTGGAATCAGCCCCAGCATTTT
CASSLVGGWNQPQHF
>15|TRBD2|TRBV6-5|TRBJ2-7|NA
TGTGCCAGCAGTTACCAGGCGGGGGGAACCTACGAGCAGTACTTC
CASSYQAGGTYEQYF
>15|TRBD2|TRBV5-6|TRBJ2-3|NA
TGTGCCAGCAGCTGGACTAGCGGGAGCACAGATACGCAGTATTTT
CASSWTSGSTDTQYF
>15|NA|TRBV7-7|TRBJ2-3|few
TGTGCCAGCAGCCAAACAGGGAACCTGGTTGATACGCAGTATTTT
CASSQTGNLVDTQYF
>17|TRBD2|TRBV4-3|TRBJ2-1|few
TGCGCCAGCAGCCAAGATCTTAGACTAGCGGACCACAATGAGCAGTTCTTC
CASSQDLRLADHNEQFF
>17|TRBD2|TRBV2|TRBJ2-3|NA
TGTGCCAGCAGTGGTCCCTCTAGCGGACTGGGTACAGATACGCAGTATTTT
CASSGPSSGLGTDTQYF
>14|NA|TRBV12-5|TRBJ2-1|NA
TGTGCTAGTGGTTTGGTACCCCCCGGCAATGAGCAGTTCTTC
CASGLVPPGNEQFF
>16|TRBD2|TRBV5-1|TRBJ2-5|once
TGCGCCAGCAGCCCCGCGTCGGGGGGTTCCCAAGAGACCCAGTACTTC
CASSPASGGSQETQYF
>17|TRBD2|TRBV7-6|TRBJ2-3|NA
TGTGCCAGCAGCTTATTTGTAGCGGGGGACCTAGGAGATACGCAGTATTTT
CASSLFVAGDLGDTQYF
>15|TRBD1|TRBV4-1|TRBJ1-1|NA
TGCGCCAGCAGCCAAGCGGAAGGGGGCGCGAGTGAAGCTTTCTTT
CASSQAEGGASEAFF
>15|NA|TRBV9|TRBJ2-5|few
TGTGCCAGCAGCCCGGGGGTGGTCTTAACAGAGACCCAGTACTTC
CASSPGVVLTETQYF
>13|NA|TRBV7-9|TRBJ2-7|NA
TGTGCCAGCAGCGTTGGGCAGGGCTACGAGCAGTACTTC
CASSVGQGYEQYF
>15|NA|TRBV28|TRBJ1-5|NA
TGTGCCAGCAGAAACTTACAGAATAGCAATCAGCCCCAGCATTTT
CASRNLQNSNQPQHF
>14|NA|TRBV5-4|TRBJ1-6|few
TGTGCCAGCAGCTTCGACAGCCGTAATTCACCCCTCCACTTT
CASSFDSRNSPLHF
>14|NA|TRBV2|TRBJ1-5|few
TGTGCCAGCAGAGAGAACCAGGGGAATCAGCCCCAGCATTTT
CASRENQGNQPQHF
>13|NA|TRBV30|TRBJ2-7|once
TGTGCCTGGAGTCCGGCAGGGACCTACGAGCAGTACTTC
CAWSPAGTYEQYF
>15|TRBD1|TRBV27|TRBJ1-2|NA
TGTGCCAGCAGTGCGACCGGGACAGGGTCCTCTGGCTACACCTTC
CASSATGTGSSGYTF
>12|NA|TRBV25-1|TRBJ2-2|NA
TGTGCCAGCACTCCGCGTACCGGGGAGCTGTTTTTT
CASTPRTGELFF
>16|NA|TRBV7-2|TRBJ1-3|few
TGTGCCAGCAGCCCCGGAGGGGCTTTCTCTGGAAACACCATATATTTT
CASSPGGAFSGNTIYF
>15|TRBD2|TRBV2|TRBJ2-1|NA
TGTGCCAGCAGGGGACTAGCGGGGTCCTACAATGAGCAGTTCTTC
CASRGLAGSYNEQFF
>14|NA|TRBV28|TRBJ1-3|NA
TGTGCCAGCAGTTTATGGAGGGGGTGGAACACCATATATTTT
CASSLWRGWNTIYF
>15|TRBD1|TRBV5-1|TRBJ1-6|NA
TGCGCCAGCAGGCTGACAGGGGGCGATAATTCACCCCTCCACTTT
CASRLTGGDNSPLHF
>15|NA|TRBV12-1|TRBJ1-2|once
TGTGCCAGCAGCCCGTGGGACAGCAACGTTCGTGGCTACACCTTC
CASSPWDSNVRGYTF
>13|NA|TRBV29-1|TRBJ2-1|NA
TGCAGCGTTGAAGACCCAGGGGTCTATGAGCAGTTCTTC
CSVEDPGVYEQFF
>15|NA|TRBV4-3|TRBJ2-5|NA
TGCGCCAGCAGCGAAAGGGCCAGTATGAGGGAGGCCCAGTACTTC
CASSERASMREAQYF
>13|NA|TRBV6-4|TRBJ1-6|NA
TGTGCCAGCAGCGCCTCTCGGGTCTCACCCCTCCACTTT
CASSASRVSPLHF
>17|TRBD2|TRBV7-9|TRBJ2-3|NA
TGTTCCAGCAGCTTAAAGACGCGGACTAGCGGGGCAGATACGCAGTATTTT
CSSSLKTRTSGADTQYF
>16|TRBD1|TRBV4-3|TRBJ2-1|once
TGCGCCAGCAGCCGATCATCGGGACAGGGGTACAATGAGCAGTTCTTC
CASSRSSGQGYNEQFF
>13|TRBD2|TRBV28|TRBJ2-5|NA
TGTGCCAGCAGCCGGACTAGTGTGAAGACCCAGTACTTC
CASSRTSVKTQYF
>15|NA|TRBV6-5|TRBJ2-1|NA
TGTGCCAGCAGTTACCTTCGTCCTCCCTACAATGAGCAGTTCTTC
CASSYLRPPYNEQFF
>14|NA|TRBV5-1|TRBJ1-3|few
TGCGCCAGCAGCTCGCAGGGAACTGGAAACACCATATATTTT
CASSSQGTGNTIYF
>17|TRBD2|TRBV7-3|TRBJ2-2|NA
TGTTCCAGCACCAAAATAGGACTAGCGGGGTTGACCGGGGAGCTGTTTTTT
CSSTKIGLAGLTGELFF
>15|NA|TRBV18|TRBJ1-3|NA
TGTGCCAGCTCACGACAGGTAGACTCTGGAAACACCATATATTTT
CASSRQVDSGNTIYF
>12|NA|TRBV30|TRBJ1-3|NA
TGTGCCTGGAGTGAGCGGCGGCACACCATATATTTT
CAWSERRHTIYF
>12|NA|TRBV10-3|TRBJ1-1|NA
TGTGCCACCCGTGGGGGGAGCACTGAAGCTTTCTTT
CATRGGSTEAFF
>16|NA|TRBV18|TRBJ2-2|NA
TGTGCCAGCTCCGAGGTCAGGGCGCTCGACACCGGGGAGCTGTTTTTT
CASSEVRALDTGELFF
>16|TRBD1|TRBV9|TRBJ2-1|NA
TGTGCCAGCAGCGTAGCTGCCGGGACAGACACTAATGAGCAGTTCTTC
CASSVAAGTDTNEQFF
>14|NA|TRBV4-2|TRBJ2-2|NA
TGTGCCAGCAGCTCAATACAGCACACCGGGGAGCTGTTTTTT
CASSSIQHTGELFF
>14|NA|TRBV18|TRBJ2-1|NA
TGTGCCAGCTCACGATTGAGCTCCTACAATGAGCAGTTCTTC
CASSRLSSYNEQFF
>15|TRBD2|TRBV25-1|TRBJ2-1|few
TGTGCCAGCAGTGAACGACTAGCGGGAGTCAATGAGCAGTTCTTC
CASSERLAGVNEQFF
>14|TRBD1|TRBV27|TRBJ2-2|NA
TGTGCCAGCAGCCGGGACAGGGCGACCGGGGAGCTGTTTTTT
CASSRDRATGELFF
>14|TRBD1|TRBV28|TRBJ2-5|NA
TGTGCCAGCCAGGGACAGGGGGCTTGGGAGACCCAGTACTTC
CASQGQGAWETQYF